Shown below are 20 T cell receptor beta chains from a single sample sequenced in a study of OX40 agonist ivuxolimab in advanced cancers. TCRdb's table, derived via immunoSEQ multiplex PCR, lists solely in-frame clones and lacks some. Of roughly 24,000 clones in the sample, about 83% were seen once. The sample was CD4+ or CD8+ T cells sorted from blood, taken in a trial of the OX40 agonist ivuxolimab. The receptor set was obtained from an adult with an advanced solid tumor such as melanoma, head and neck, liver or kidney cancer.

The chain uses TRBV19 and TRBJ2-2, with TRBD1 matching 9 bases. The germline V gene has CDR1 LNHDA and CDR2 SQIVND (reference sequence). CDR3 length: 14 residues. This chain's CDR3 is CRGGQGENTGELFF. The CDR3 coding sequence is TGTAGGGGGGGACAGGGAGAAAACACCGGGGAGCTGTTTTTT.

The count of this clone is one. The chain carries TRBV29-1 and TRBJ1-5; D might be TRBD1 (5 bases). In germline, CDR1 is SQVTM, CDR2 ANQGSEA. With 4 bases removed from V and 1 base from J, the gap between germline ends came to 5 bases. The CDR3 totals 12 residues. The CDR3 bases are TGCAGCGTTGGGGACAGCAATCAGCCCCAGCATTTT. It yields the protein CSVGDSNQPQHF.

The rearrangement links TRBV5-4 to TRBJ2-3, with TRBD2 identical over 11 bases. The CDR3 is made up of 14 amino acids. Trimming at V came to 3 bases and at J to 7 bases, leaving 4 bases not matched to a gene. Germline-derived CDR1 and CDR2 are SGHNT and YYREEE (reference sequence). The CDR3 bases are TGTGCCAGCAGCTATAGCGGGGGGGCTTATACGCAGTATTTT. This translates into CASSYSGGAYTQYF. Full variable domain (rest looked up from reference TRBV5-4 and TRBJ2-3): ETGVTQSPTHLIKTRGQQVTLRCSSQSGHNTVSWYQQALGQGPQFIFQYYREEENGRGNFPPRFSGLQFPNYSSELNVNALELDDSALYLCASSYSGGAYTQYFGPGTRLTVL.

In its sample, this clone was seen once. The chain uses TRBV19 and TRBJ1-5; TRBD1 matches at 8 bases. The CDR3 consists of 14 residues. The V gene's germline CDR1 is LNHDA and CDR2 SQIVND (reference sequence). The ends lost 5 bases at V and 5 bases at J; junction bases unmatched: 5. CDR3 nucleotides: TGTGCCAGTAGTTCGGGACAGGTCTATCAGCCCCAGCATTTT. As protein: CASSSGQVYQPQHF.

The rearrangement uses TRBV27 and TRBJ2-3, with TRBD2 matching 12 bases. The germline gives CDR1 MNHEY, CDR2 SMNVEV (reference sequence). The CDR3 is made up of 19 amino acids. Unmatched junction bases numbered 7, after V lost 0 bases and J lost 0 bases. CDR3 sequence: CASSLSIPSGGASTDTQYF. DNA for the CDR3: TGTGCCAGCAGTTTATCGATCCCTAGCGGGGGGGCTAGCACAGATACGCAGTATTTT.

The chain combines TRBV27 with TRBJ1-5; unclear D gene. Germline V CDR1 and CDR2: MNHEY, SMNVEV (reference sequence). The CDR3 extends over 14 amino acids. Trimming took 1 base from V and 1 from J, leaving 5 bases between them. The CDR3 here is CASSLFASNQPQHF. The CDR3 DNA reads TGTGCCAGCAGTTTATTTGCAAGCAATCAGCCCCAGCATTTT.

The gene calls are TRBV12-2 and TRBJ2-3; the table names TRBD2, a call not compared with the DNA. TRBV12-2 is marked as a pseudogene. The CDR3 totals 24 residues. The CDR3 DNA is TGTGCAAGTCGTAAGAGTAGCCCCACAGAACGTGGCATTCTAATCCCTGGGGAGCGAGATACGCAGTATTTT. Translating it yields CASRKSSPTERGILIPGERDTQYF.

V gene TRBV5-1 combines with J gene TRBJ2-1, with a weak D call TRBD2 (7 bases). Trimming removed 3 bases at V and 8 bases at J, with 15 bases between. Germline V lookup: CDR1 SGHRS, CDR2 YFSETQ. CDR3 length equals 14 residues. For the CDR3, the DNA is TGCGCCAGCAGCTCGCACAGGGAGGGCGATGAGCAGTTCTTC. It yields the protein CASSSHREGDEQFF.

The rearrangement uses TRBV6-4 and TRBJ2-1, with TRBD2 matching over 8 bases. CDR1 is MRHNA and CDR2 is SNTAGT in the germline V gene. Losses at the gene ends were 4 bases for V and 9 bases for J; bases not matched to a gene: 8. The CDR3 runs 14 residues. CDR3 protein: CASSANGGAGEQFF. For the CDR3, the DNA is TGTGCCAGCAGTGCGAACGGGGGGGCCGGTGAGCAGTTCTTC.

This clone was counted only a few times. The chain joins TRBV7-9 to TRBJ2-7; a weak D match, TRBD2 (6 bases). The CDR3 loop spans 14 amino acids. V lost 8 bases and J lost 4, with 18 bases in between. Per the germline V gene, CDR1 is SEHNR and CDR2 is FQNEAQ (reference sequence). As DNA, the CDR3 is TGTGCCAGCGTCGCCACGGGGGTTAAGTACGAGCAGTACTTC. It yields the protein CASVATGVKYEQYF. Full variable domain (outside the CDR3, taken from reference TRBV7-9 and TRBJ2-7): DTGVSQNPRHKITKRGQNVTFRCDPISEHNRLYWYRQTLGQGPEFLTYFQNEAQLEKSRLLSDRFSAERPKGSFSTLEIQRTEQGDSAMYLCASVATGVKYEQYFGPGTRLTVT.

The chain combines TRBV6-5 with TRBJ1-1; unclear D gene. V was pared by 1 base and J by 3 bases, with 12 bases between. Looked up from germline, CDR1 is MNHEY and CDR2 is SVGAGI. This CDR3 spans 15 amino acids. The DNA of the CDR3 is TGTGCCAGCAGTTACTTCCCCATAAAGGACACTGAAGCTTTCTTT. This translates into CASSYFPIKDTEAFF.

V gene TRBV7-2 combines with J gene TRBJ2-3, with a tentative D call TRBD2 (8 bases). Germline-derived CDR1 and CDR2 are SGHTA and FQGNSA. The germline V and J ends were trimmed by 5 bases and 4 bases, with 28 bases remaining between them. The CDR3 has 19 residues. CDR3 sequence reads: CASSRPGGGGGRGADTQYF. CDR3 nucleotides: TGTGCCAGCAGCCGCCCGGGAGGGGGCGGGGGCCGTGGGGCAGATACGCAGTATTTT.

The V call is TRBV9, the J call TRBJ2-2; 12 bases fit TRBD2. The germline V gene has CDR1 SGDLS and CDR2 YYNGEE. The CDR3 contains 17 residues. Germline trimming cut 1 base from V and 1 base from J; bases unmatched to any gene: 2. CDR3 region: CASSVMGLAGNTGELFF. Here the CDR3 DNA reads TGTGCCAGCAGCGTAATGGGACTAGCGGGGAACACCGGGGAGCTGTTTTTT.

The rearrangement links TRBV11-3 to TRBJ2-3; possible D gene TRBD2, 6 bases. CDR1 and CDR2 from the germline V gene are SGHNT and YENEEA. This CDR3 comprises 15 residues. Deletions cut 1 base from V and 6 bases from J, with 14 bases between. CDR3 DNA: TGTGCCAGCAGCTTAGTGTCCGGGAGTGCGGATACGCAGTATTTT. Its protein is CASSLVSGSADTQYF.

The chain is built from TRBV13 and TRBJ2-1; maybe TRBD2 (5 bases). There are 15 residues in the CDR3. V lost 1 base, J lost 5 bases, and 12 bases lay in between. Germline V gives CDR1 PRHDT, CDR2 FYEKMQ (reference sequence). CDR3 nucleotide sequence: TGTGCCAGCAGCTTAGCGGGATCGAAGGACAATGAGCAGTTCTTC. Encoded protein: CASSLAGSKDNEQFF.

The CDR3 protein is CASSLDRASSYNEQFF. As DNA, the CDR3 is TGTGCCAGCAGCTTAGACAGGGCAAGCTCCTACAATGAGCAGTTCTTC. The chain couples TRBV7-6 to TRBJ2-1, with D tentatively TRBD1 (6 bases). CDR1 is SGHVS, CDR2 FNYEAQ, per germline. The length of the CDR3 is 16 residues. V gave up 1 base and J gave up 0 bases, with 10 bases separating them.

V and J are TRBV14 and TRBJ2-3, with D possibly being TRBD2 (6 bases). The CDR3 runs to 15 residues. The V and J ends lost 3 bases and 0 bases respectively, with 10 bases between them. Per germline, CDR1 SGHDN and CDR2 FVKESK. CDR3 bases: TGTGCCAGCAGCCATTGGGAGGCTAGCACAGATACGCAGTATTTT. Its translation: CASSHWEASTDTQYF.

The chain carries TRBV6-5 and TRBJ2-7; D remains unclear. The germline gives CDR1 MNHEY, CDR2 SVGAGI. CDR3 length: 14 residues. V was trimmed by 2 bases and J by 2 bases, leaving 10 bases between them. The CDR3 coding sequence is TGTGCCAGCAGTTACAGGGCCTCAACCTACGAGCAGTACTTC. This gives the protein CASSYRASTYEQYF.

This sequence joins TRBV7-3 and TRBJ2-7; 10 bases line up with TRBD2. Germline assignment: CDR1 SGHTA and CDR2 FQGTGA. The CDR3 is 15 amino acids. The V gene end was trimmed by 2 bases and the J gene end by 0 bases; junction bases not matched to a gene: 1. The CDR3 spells CASSLLAGDSYEQYF. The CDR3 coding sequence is TGTGCCAGCAGCTTACTAGCGGGAGACTCCTACGAGCAGTACTTC.

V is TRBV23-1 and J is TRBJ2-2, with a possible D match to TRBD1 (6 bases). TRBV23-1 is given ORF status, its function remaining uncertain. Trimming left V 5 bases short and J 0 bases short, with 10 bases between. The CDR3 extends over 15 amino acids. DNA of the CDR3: TGCGCCAGCAGTGGCGAGGGGGCGAACACCGGGGAGCTGTTTTTT. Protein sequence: CASSGEGANTGELFF.